This TCR beta chain was recorded in a study of tumor-infiltrating lymphocytes in primary liver carcinoma. This clonotype showed up many times. The CDR3 loop spans 13 amino acids. Germline CDR1 reads SQVTM; CDR2 reads ANQGSEA. Trimming stripped 8 bases from V and 5 bases from J, with 18 bases between. Co-extraction of RNA and DNA was performed on about 19-31 mg of unsorted bulk tissue. A primer in the constant region served to generate TCR beta cDNA from 450 to 650 ng of total RNA. Amplification in three nested multiplex PCR rounds with slightly modified ARM-PCR gave rise to TCR beta libraries. For 10 cycles apiece, the opening two PCR rounds ran with TRBV1-TRBV30 forward primers and a C-beta reverse primer. MiXCR, applied by TCRdb to the multiplex PCR reads, yields one record per CDR3 protein. The sample gives roughly 100,000 distinct CDR3 sequences, almost 70% of which show up once; around 9.1% is in the top ten.

The sequence was collected from a woman aged 60-75 years with primary liver carcinoma and hepatitis B virus infection. The rearrangement links TRBV29-1 to TRBJ1-1; D unresolved. Source material: liver tumor tissue from sampling region 5. The sample's subset: tumor region T5, tumor centre. The CDR3: CSFFSILGTEAFF. The CDR3 DNA reads TGCAGCTTCTTTTCCATTTTGGGGACTGAAGCTTTCTTT.